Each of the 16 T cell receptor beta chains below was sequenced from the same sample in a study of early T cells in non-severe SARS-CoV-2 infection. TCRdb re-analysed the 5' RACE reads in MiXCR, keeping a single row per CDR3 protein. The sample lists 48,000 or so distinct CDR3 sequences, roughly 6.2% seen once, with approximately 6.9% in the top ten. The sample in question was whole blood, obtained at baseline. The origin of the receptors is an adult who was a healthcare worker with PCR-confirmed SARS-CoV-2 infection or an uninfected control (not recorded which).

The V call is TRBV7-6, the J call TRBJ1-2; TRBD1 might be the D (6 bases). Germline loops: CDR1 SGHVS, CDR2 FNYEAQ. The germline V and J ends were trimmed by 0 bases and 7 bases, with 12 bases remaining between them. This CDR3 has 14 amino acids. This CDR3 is CASSLARGMSGYTF. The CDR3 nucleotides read TGTGCCAGCAGCTTAGCCAGGGGTATGAGTGGCTACACCTTC.

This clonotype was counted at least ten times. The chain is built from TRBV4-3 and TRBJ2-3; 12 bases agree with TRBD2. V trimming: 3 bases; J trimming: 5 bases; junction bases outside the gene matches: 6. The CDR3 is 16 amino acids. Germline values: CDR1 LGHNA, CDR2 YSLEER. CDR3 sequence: CASSHLLAGGLDTQYF. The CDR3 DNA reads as TGCGCCAGCAGCCACCTACTAGCGGGAGGTTTAGATACGCAGTATTTT.

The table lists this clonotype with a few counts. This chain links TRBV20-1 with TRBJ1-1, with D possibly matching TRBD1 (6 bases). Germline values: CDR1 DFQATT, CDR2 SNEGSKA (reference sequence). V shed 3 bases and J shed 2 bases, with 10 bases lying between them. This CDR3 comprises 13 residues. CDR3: CSARTGINTEAFF. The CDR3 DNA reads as TGCAGTGCTAGGACAGGAATTAACACTGAAGCTTTCTTT.

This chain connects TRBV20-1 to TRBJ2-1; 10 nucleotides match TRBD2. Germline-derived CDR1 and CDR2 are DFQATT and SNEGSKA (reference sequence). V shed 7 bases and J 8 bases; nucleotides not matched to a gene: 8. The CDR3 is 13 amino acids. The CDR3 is CSGGASGSYEQFF. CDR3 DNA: TGCAGTGGGGGGGCTAGCGGGAGCTATGAGCAGTTCTTC.

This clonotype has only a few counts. The CDR3 protein is CASSLASFGRGTYNEQFF. The CDR3 nucleotides are TGTGCCAGCAGTCTGGCGTCCTTTGGGCGGGGTACCTACAATGAGCAGTTCTTC. The chain recombines TRBV12-3 or TRBV12-4 with TRBJ2-1; perhaps TRBD2 as D (6 bases). The CDR3 totals 18 residues. The V end was cut by 5 bases, the J end by 2 bases, with 22 bases between.

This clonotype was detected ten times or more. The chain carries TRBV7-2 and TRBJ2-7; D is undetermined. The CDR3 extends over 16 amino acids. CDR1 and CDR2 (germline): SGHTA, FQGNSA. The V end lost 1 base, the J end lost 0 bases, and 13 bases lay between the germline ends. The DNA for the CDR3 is TGTGCCAGCAGCTTAGGACGACGGCTATCCTCCTACGAGCAGTACTTC. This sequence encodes CASSLGRRLSSYEQYF.

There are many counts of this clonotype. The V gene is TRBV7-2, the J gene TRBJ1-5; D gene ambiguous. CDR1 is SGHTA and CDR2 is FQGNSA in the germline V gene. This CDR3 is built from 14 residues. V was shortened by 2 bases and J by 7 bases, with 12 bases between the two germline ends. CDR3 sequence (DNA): TGTGCCAGCAGCTTAAAAGGGTCCGGCCAGCCCCAGCATTTT. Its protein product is CASSLKGSGQPQHF.

CDR3 loop: CASSNDRGHGELFF. DNA of the CDR3: TGTGCCAGCAGCAATGACAGGGGGCACGGGGAGCTGTTTTTT. The gene calls are TRBV6-1 and TRBJ2-2; 10 bases align to TRBD1. V lost 6 bases and J lost 7; bases outside the gene matches: 5. The CDR3 has 14 residues. Germline lookup yields CDR1 MNHNS and CDR2 SASEGT.

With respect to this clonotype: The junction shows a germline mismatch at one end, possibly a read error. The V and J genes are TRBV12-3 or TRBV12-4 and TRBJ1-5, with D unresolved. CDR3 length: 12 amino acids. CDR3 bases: TGTGTCAGCAGGAGTAGCAATCAGCCCCAGCATTTT. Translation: CVSRSSNQPQHF.

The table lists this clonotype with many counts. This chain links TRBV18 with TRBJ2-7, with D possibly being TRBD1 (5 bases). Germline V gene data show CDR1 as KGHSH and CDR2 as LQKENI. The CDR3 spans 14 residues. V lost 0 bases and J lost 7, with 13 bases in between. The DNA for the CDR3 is TGTGCCAGCTCACCACCCCAGGGTCAGGCGGAGCAGTACTTC. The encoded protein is CASSPPQGQAEQYF.

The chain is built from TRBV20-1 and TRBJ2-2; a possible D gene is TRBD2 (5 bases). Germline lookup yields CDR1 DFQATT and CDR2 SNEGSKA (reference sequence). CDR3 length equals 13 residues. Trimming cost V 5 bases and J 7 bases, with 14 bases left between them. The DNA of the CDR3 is TGCAGTGCTTACAAGGGCGACTACGGGGAGCTGTTTTTT. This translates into CSAYKGDYGELFF.

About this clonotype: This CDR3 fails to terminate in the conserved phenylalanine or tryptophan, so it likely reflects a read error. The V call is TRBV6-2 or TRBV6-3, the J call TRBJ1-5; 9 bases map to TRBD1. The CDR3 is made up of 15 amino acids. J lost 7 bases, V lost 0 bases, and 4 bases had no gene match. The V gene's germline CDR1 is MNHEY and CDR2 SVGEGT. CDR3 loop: CASSYSGQGGQPQHL. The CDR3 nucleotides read TGTGCCAGCAGTTACTCGGGACAGGGTGGGCAGCCCCAGCATTTA.

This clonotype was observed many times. CDR3 in amino acids: CASSLLSQPQHF. The DNA of the CDR3 is TGTGCCAGCAGTTTATTAAGTCAGCCCCAGCATTTT. The chain uses TRBV28 and TRBJ1-5; no firm D call. CDR3 length: 12 amino acids. V was pared by 1 base and J by 6 bases, with 4 bases between. Germline V CDR1 and CDR2: MDHEN, SYDVKM.

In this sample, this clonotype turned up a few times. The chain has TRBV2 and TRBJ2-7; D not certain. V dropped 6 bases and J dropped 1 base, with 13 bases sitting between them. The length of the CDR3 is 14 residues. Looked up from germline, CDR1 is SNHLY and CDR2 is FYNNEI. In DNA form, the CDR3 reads TGTGCCAGCAGCGACCATTACAGTTCCTACGAGCAGTACTTC. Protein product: CASSDHYSSYEQYF.

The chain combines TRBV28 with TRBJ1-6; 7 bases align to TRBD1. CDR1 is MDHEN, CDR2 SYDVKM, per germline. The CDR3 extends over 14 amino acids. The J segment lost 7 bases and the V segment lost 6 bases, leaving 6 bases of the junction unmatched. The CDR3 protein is CASSPDRSNSPLHF. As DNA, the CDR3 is TGTGCCAGCAGCCCGGACAGGTCAAATTCACCCCTCCACTTT. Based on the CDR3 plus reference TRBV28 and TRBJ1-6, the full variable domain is DVKVTQSSRYLVKRTGEKVFLECVQDMDHENMFWYRQDPGLGLRLIYFSYDVKMKEKGDIPEGYSVSREKKERFSLILESASTNQTSMYLCASSPDRSNSPLHFGNGTRLTVT.

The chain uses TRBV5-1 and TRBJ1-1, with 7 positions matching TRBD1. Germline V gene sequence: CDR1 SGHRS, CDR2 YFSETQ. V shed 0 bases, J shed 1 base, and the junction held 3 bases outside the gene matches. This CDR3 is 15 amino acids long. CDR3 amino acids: CASSLADRANTEAFF. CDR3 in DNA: TGCGCCAGCAGCTTGGCTGACAGGGCGAACACTGAAGCTTTCTTT.